The next 2 T cell receptor beta chains were all read from a single sample in a study of blood T cells in healthy people across ages (dated by TCRdb to 2015 to 2017). Library method: 5' RACE. Data came from an Illumina HiSeq 2500. A second roughly 6 to 11 cycle PCR used a sample-barcoded 5' primer and a J-beta primer mix. In-frame beta chains were kept once TCRdb had trimmed the public reads at Q25 with fastp and called clones with MiXCR. Every distinct CDR3 protein forms one entry, paired with its most common genes and DNA. Across this sample there are about 780,000 distinct CDR3 sequences, with 35% to 60% seen only once. The ten biggest clones cover roughly 20% of the sample. Sequencing input: blood. These receptors were taken from a man older than 75 in good health.

This sequence joins TRBV20-1 and TRBJ2-7, with no clear D. This CDR3 is built from 12 residues. CDR1 and CDR2 from the germline V gene are DFQATT and SNEGSKA (reference sequence). V shed 3 bases and J shed 5 bases, with 11 bases lying between them. The CDR3 sequence is CSASTSMDEQYF. DNA for the CDR3: TGCAGTGCTAGTACCTCGATGGACGAGCAGTACTTC.

The genes are TRBV9 and TRBJ2-5; D is unresolved. CDR3 length equals 14 residues. V was trimmed by 1 base and J by 5 bases, leaving 12 bases between them. Germline V lookup: CDR1 SGDLS, CDR2 YYNGEE. CDR3 protein: CASSVSNGQETQYF. The CDR3 DNA follows: TGTGCCAGCAGCGTATCCAACGGTCAGGAGACCCAGTACTTC.